Listed here are 5 T cell receptor beta chains from one sample, sequenced in a study of blood T cell repertoires in COVID-19. The repertoire was sequenced with immunoSEQ multiplex PCR; TCRdb's copy has only in-frame clones and lacks some. The table has 250,000 to 350,000 clones, about 87% seen once. Sequencing was performed on PBMCs or T cells enriched from blood (not recorded which). The receptors here all came from a woman aged 50 to 65 who had recovered from COVID-19.

This sequence joins TRBV12-1 and TRBJ2-5; the DNA was not used to check the table's D call, TRBD2. TRBV12-1 has pseudogene status. The CDR3 consists of 14 residues. The CDR3 protein is CASSKGLAGETQYF. For the CDR3, the DNA is TGTGCCAGCAGCAAGGGACTAGCCGGAGAGACCCAGTACTTC.

V is TRBV2 and J is TRBJ1-3; TRBD1 might be the D (5 bases). Trimming took 6 bases from V and 3 from J, leaving 9 bases between them. Looked up from germline, CDR1 is SNHLY and CDR2 is FYNNEI. The CDR3 consists of 13 residues. DNA for the CDR3: TGTGCCAGCAGCTCAGGGCTTGGAAACACCATATATTTT. Protein sequence: CASSSGLGNTIYF.

V is TRBV4-1 and J is TRBJ2-1, with D possibly TRBD1 on 6 matching bases. In germline, CDR1 is MGHRA, CDR2 YSYEKL. The V end lost 5 bases, the J end lost 5 bases, and 19 bases lay between the germline ends. The CDR3 sequence is 16 residues long. The CDR3 DNA sequence: TGCGCCAGCAGCGTGCAGCGGCAGGGGAAGGACAATGAGCAGTTCTTC. Protein product: CASSVQRQGKDNEQFF.

This chain joins TRBV7-3 and TRBJ2-2; TRBD2 matches at 8 bases. V shed 5 bases and J 7 bases; nucleotides not matched to a gene: 6. This CDR3 contains 14 residues. The germline V gene encodes CDR1 SGHTA and CDR2 FQGTGA. The CDR3 reads CASSLGLGNGELFF. The CDR3, as DNA: TGTGCCAGCAGCCTGGGACTAGGAAACGGGGAGCTGTTTTTT. Combining the CDR3 with reference TRBV7-3 and TRBJ2-2 gives the whole variable domain GAGVSQTPSNKVTEKGKYVELRCDPISGHTALYWYRQSLGQGPEFLIYFQGTGAADDSGLPNDRFFAVRPEGSVSTLKIQRTERGDSAVYLCASSLGLGNGELFFGEGSRLTVL.

This clone appeared a single time. The V and J genes are TRBV15 and TRBJ2-7, with D possibly being TRBD1 (6 bases). Germline loops: CDR1 LNHNV, CDR2 YYDKDF (reference sequence). Trimming removed 0 bases from V and 0 bases from J, with 9 bases in between. This CDR3 contains 15 residues. The CDR3 nucleotides are TGTGCCACCAGCAGAGATGTGGACAGCTCCTACGAGCAGTACTTC. Translated, it gives CATSRDVDSSYEQYF.